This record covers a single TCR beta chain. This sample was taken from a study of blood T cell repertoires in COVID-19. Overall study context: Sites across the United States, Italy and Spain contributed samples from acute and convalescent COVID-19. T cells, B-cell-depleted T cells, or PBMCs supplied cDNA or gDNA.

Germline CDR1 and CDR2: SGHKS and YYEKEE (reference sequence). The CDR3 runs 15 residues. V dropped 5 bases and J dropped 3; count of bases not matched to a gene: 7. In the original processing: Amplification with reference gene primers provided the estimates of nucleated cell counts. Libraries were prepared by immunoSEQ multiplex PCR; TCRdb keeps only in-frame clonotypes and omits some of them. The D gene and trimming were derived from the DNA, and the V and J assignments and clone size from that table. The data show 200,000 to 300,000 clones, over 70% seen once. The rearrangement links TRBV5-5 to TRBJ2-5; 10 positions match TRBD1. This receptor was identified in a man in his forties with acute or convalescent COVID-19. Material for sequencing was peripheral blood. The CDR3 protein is CASSPTGTGEETQYF. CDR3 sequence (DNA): TGTGCCAGCAGTCCTACCGGGACAGGGGAAGAGACCCAGTACTTC.